The clone carrying this T cell receptor beta chain was detected once. Antigen: not known. Method: immunoSEQ multiplex PCR; TCRdb's copy keeps in-frame clones and lacks some. The top ten clones hold roughly 26% of a sample with 180,000 or so clones, 85% to 90% of them seen once. These data come from a study of T cell responses to AZD1222 COVID-19 vaccine. Findings of the study overall: Mostly white British, mostly female donors; authors suggested clonal diversity may be underestimated. Repertoire samples came only from after the peak T cell response. The study identified only a handful of AZD1222 recipients as seropositive at baseline.

The source was peripheral blood, collected 28 days after the second AZD1222 dose. This receptor was identified in an adult who received the AZD1222 COVID-19 vaccine.

The CDR3 here is CASSEASGRGPQHF. The DNA of the CDR3 is TGTGCCAGCAGTGAAGCCAGCGGGCGGGGGCCCCAGCATTTT. The chain couples TRBV6-1 to TRBJ1-5; D remains ambiguous. Germline loops: CDR1 MNHNS, CDR2 SASEGT. The V and J ends lost 0 bases and 9 bases respectively, with 12 bases between them. This CDR3 has 14 residues.